This T cell receptor (beta chain) was identified in a study of prognosis after radiotherapy for stage I lung cancer (dated by TCRdb to the early 2020s). Regarding the study in general: Roughly 20 stage I NSCLC patients were enrolled in Nanjing, China, between early 2018 and January 2019. Distant metastases were developed by four of the 19 patients after SBRT, at a median of around seven months, whereas no significant progression was observed in the other 15 patients. No patient received concurrent therapy alongside SBRT. Eleven to twelve patients had adenocarcinoma and about seven had squamous cell carcinoma as the tumor histology. Fourteen patients had newly diagnosed primary stage I lung tumors, and about 5 had oligometastatic NSCLC after surgical resection of the primary tumor. All patients were regarded as medically inoperable, because of comorbidities in about a dozen patients and refusal of surgery in 6 to 8 patients. The study took one blood sample before SBRT and one after SBRT from each of around 20 patients and sequenced all 40 or so samples. This study profiled peripheral blood TCR beta repertoires from stage I NSCLC patients before and after stereotactic body radiotherapy and linked the repertoires to distant failure. SBRT was given in 3 to 5 fractions with a biologically effective dose of at least 100 Gy, using image-guided IMRT or VMAT. The cohort included 10 to 15 men and about six women, with a median age of approximately 76 years and a range of about 50 to 90 years. Summary of the overall study and its limitations: No determination of tumor specificity was made for expanded TCR clones. Post-SBRT Shannon entropy and its change from baseline were lower in patients who developed distant metastases; baseline Shannon entropy was not associated with metastases. None of the reported P values were adjusted for multiple comparisons. TRBV and TRBJ usage frequencies reportedly differed by metastasis status, in two V genes at baseline and in fewer than 10 V and two J genes after SBRT. The study was limited by its small cohort and short follow-up, and the findings require independent validation. A decrease in unique TCR clone counts was observed after SBRT (median about 10,000 before versus about 7,200 after; Wilcoxon paired P=0.011).

Compared with germline, V lacks 10 bases and J lacks 9 bases; bases without a gene match: 13. CDR1 SGHTA and CDR2 FQGNSA were looked up in the germline V gene. Including the terminal cysteine and phenylalanine, the CDR3 comprises 16 residues. The CDR3 DNA has 48 bases and is translated from base 1. No patient had a history of other malignancies or prior chemotherapy or radiotherapy, and all had node-negative disease on CT and PET/CT. At each of the two time points, 5.5 to 6 milliliters of peripheral venous blood were collected into EDTA tubes. Ficoll-Paque Plus density-gradient centrifugation was used to isolate PBMCs. Samples were stored at -80°C immediately after collection until analysis. Two rounds of multiplex PCR were used to amplify the TCR beta CDR3 region from genomic DNA. In the first round of PCR, primers specific to each TRBV and TRBJ gene were used, and the primer sequences are filed in Chinese patent CN105087789A. The second PCR round used universal primers. The Roche High Pure PCR Template Preparation Kit was used to extract genomic DNA from frozen PBMCs. Libraries were sequenced paired-end with 151 bp reads on an Illumina HiSeq 3000. The source study handled its data this way. CutAdapt was used to remove raw reads lacking the multiplex PCR primer sequences. PEAR was used to merge high-quality paired reads into contigs. By aligning each contig to reference sequences, MiXCR assigned the TRB V, D and J gene segments to that contig. To remove sequencing errors, CDR3 sequences were clustered according to base quality and sequence similarity. Shannon entropy, normalized by the natural log of the productive TCR sequence number, served as the measure of diversity. One minus Shannon entropy divided by the natural log of the number of unique clonotypes was used as the definition of clonality. Using the Youden index from ROC curves, the researchers picked the repertoire-metric cut-offs for progression-free survival, and all analyses were carried out in R 3.5.3. The public reads were quality trimmed at Q25 with fastp and then assembled into clones with MiXCR by TCRdb, keeping productive beta chains. Identical CDR3 proteins give one entry, which carries the most common genes and DNA. The V and J calls were not made by the authors but by TCRdb's processing. In this sample the table shows about 51,000 distinct CDR3 sequences, around a third of which occur a single time. 9.2% of the sample rests with the top ten.

Of note for this clonotype: This clone's antigen is unknown. No qualities accompany the bases; no much larger clone lies one base away.

The sequenced sample was PBMCs, obtained before or after stereotactic body radiation therapy (not recorded which). This sequence uses TRBV7-2 and TRBJ2-1, with 15 bases aligning to TRBD2. This TCR was sampled from a donor at least 50 years old with non-small cell lung cancer. The CDR3: CAIVPMGLAGGSEQFF. The bases read TGTGCCATCGTCCCAATGGGACTAGCGGGAGGATCTGAGCAGTTCTTC.